This T cell receptor beta chain was sequenced for a study of neoadjuvant nivolumab and ipilimumab in lung cancer. Findings and caveats of the study: From pretherapy to surgery, tumor richness and clonality rose with dual therapy.

This clone was found once. The antigen is undetermined. Libraries were prepared by immunoSEQ multiplex PCR; TCRdb keeps only in-frame clonotypes and omits some of them. The table records about 18,000 clones, about nine tenths of them present only once. This specimen consisted of peripheral blood, obtained before neoadjuvant nivolumab, alone or with ipilimumab. The receptor was derived from an adult with non-small cell lung cancer.

CDR3 sequence: CASSLLQVNTGELFF. CDR3 nucleotide sequence: TGCGCCAGCAGCTTGTTACAAGTGAACACCGGGGAGCTGTTTTTT. The V gene is TRBV5-1, the J gene TRBJ2-2, with D unclear. CDR3 length: 15 residues. Trimming shortened V by 1 base and J by 1 base, and 8 bases separated the two germline ends. Germline V gives CDR1 SGHRS, CDR2 YFSETQ.